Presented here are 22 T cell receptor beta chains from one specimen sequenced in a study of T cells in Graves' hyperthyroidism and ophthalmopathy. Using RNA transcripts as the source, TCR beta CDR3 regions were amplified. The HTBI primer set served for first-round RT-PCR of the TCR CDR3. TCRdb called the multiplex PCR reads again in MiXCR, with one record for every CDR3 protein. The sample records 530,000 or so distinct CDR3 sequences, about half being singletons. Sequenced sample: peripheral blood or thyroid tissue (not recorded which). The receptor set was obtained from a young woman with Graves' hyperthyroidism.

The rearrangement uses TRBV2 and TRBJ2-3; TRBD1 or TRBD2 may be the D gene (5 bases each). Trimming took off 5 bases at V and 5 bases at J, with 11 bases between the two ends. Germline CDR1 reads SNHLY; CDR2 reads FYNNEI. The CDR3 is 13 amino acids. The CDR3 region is CASSRDGGDTQYF. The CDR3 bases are TGTGCCAGCAGTCGGGACGGAGGAGATACGCAGTATTTT.

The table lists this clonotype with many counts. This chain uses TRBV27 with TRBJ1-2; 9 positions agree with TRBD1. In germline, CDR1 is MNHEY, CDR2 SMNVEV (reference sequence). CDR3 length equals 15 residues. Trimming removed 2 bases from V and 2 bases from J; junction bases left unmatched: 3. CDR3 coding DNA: TGTGCCAGCAGTTTACTGGGGACAGGGAACTATGGCTACACCTTC. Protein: CASSLLGTGNYGYTF.

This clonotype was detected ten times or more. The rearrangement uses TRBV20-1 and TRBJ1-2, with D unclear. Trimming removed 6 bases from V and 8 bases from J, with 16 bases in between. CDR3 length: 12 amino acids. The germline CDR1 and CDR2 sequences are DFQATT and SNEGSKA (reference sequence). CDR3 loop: CSAGSLGRGYTF. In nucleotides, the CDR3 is TGCAGTGCAGGCTCGCTGGGCCGGGGCTACACCTTC.

In DNA, the CDR3 is TGTGCCAGCAGCCGCGGACAGCCCCCATACGAGCAGTACTTC. It translates to CASSRGQPPYEQYF. This chain connects TRBV27 to TRBJ2-7, with TRBD1 as a possible D gene (6 bases). There are 14 residues in the CDR3. The germline V and J ends were trimmed by 6 bases and 4 bases, with 16 bases remaining between them. The germline V gene has CDR1 MNHEY and CDR2 SMNVEV (reference sequence).

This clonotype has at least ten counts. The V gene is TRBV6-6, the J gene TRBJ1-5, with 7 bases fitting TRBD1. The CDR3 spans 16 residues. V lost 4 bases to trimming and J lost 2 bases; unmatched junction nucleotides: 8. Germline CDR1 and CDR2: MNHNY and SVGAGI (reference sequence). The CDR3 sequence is CASSSPDRVGNQPQHF. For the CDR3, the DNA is TGTGCCAGCAGTTCCCCAGACAGGGTAGGCAATCAGCCCCAGCATTTT.

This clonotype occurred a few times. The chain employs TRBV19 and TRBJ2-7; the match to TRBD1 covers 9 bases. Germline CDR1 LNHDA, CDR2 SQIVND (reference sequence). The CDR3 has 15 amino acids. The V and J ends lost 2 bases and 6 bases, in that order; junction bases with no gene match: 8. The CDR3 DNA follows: TGTGCCAGTAGTATATCGGGACAGGGATTCCTCGAGCAGTACTTC. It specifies CASSISGQGFLEQYF.

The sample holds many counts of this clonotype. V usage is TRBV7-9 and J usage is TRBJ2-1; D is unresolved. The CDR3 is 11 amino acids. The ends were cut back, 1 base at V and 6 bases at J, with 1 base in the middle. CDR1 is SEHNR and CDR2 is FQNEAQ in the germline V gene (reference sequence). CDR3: CASSLVNEQFF. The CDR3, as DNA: TGTGCCAGCAGCTTAGTCAATGAGCAGTTCTTC.

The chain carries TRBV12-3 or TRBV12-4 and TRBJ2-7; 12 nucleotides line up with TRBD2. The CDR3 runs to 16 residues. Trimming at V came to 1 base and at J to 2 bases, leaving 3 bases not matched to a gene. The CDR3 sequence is CASSLETSGGPYEQYF. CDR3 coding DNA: TGTGCCAGCAGTTTAGAGACTAGCGGGGGCCCCTACGAGCAGTACTTC.

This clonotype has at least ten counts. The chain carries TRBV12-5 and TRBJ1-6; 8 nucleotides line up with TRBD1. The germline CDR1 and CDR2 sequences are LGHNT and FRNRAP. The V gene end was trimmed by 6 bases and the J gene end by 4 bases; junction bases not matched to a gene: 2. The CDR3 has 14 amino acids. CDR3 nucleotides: TGTGCTAGTGGGCAGGGGGCTTATAATTCACCCCTCCACTTT. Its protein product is CASGQGAYNSPLHF.

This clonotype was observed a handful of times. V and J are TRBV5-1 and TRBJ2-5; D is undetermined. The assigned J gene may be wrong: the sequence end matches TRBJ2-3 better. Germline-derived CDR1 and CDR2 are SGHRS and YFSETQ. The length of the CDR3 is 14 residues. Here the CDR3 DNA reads TGCGCCAGCAGCTTGGCGGAGAACACAGATACGCAGTATTTT. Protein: CASSLAENTDTQYF.

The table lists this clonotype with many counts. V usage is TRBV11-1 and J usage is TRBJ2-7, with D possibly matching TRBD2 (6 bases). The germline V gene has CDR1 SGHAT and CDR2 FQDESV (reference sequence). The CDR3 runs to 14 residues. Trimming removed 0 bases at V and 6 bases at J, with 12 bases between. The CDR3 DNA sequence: TGTGCCAGCAGCTTAGCGGCGGGACCAGGCGAGCAGTACTTC. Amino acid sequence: CASSLAAGPGEQYF.

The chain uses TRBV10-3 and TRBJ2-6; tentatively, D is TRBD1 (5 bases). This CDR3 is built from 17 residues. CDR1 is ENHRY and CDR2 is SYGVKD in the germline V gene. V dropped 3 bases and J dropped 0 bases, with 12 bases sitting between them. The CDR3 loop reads CAISDAGQTSGANVLTF. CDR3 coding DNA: TGTGCCATCAGTGATGCAGGGCAAACCTCTGGGGCCAACGTCCTGACTTTC.

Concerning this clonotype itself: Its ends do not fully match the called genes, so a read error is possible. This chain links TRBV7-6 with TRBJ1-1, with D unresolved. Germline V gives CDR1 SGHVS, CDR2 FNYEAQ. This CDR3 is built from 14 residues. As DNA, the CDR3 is TGTGCCAGCAGCTTAGTCGACGGGTACACCGAAGCTTTCTTT. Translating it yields CASSLVDGYTEAFF.

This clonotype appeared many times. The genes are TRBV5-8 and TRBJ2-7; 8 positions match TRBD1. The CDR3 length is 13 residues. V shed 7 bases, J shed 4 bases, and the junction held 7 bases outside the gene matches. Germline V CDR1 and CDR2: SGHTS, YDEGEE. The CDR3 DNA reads TGTGCCAGCCGGGACAGGTTGGTGTACGAGCAGTACTTC. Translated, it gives CASRDRLVYEQYF. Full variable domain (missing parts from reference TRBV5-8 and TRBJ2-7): EAGVTQSPTHLIKTRGQQATLRCSPISGHTSVYWYQQALGLGLQFLLWYDEGEERNRGNFPPRFSGRQFPNYSSELNVNALELEDSALYLCASRDRLVYEQYFGPGTRLTVT.

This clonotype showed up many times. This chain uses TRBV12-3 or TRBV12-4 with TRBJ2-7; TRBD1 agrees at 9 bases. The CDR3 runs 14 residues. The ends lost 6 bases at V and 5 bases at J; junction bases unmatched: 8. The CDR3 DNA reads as TGTGCCAGCAGCCTAACCGGGACAGGGAACGAGCAGTACTTC. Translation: CASSLTGTGNEQYF.

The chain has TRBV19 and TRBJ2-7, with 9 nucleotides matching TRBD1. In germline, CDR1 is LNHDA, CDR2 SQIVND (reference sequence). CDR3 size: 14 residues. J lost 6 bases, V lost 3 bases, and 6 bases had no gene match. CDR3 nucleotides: TGTGCCAGTAGTATGGGACAGGGATCTATCGAGCAGTACTTC. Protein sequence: CASSMGQGSIEQYF.

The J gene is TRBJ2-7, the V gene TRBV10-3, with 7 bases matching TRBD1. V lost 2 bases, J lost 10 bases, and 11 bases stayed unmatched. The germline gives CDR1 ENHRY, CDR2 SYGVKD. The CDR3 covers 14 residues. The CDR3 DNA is TGTGCCATCAGTGAGACTCCGGGACAGCGGTCCCAGTACTTC. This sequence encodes CAISETPGQRSQYF.

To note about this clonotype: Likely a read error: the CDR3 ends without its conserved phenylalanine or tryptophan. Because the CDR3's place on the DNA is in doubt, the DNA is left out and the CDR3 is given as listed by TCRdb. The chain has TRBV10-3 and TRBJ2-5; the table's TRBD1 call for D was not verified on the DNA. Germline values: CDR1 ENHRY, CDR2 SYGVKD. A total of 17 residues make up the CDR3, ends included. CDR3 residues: CAISSRDGNNYGYTFGS.

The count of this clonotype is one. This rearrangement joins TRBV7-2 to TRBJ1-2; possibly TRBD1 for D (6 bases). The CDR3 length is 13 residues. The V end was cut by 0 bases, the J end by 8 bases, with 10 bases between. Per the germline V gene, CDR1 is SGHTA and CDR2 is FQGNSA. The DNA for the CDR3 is TGTGCCAGCAGCTTAGCAGGGGGGAGAGGCTACACCTTC. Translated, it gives CASSLAGGRGYTF.

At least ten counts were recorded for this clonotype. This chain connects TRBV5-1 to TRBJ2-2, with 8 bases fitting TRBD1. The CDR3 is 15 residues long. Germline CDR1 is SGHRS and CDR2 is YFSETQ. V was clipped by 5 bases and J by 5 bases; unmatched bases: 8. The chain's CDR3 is CASRRQTGETGELFF. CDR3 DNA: TGCGCCAGCAGACGTCAGACAGGGGAGACCGGGGAGCTGTTTTTT.

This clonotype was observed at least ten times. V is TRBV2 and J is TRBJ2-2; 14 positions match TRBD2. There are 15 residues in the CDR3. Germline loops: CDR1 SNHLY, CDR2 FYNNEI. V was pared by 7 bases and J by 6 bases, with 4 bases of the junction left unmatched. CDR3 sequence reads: CASTGTSGSAGELFF. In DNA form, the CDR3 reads TGTGCCAGCACCGGGACTAGCGGGAGCGCCGGGGAGCTGTTTTTT.

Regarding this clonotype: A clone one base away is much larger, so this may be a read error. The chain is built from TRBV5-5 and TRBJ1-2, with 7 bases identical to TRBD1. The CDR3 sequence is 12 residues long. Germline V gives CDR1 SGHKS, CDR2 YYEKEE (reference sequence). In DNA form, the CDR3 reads TGTGCCTGCAGCCCGACAGGGTCTGGCTACACCTTC. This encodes CACSPTGSGYTF.